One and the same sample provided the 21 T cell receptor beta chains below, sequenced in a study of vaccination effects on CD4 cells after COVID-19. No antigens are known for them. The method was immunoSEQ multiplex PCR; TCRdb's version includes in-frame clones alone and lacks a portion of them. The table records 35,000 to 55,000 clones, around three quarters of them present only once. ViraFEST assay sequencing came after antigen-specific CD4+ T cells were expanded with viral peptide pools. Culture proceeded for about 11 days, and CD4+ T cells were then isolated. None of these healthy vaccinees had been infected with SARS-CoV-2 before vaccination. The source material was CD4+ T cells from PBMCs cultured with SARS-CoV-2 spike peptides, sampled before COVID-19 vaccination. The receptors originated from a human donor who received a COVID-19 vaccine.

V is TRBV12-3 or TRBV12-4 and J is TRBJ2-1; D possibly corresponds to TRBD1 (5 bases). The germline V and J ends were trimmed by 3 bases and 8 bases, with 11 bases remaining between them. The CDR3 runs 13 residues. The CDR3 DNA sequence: TGTGCCAGCAGTTTGGCGGACAACCATGAGCAGTTCTTC. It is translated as CASSLADNHEQFF.

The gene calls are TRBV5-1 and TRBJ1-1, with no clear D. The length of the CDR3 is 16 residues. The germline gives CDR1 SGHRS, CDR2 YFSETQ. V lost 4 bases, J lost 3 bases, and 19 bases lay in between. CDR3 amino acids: CASSDPGSGRDTEAFF. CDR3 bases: TGCGCCAGCAGCGATCCGGGCAGCGGGAGGGACACTGAAGCTTTCTTT.

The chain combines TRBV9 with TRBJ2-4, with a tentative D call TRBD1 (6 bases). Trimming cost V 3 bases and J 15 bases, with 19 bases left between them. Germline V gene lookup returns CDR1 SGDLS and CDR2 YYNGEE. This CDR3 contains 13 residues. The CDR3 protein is CASSAGITGQPYF. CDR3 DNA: TGTGCCAGCAGCGCCGGGATAACAGGACAGCCGTACTTC. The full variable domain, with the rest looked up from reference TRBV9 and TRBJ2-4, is DSGVTQTPKHLITATGQRVTLRCSPRSGDLSVYWYQQSLDQGLQFLIQYYNGEERAKGNILERFSAQQFPDLHSELNLSSLELGDSALYFCASSAGITGQPYFGAGTRLSVL.

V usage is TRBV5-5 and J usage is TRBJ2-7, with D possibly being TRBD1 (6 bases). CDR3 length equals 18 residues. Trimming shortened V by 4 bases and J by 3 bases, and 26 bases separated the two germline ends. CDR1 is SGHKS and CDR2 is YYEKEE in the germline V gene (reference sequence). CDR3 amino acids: CASSRDFNTGSFHYEQYV. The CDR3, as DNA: TGTGCCAGCAGCAGGGATTTTAATACAGGGTCTTTCCACTACGAGCAGTACGTC.

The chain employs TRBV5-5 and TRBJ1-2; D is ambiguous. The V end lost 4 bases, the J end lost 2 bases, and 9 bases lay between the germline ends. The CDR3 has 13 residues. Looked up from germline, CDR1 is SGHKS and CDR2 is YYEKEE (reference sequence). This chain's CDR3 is CASSPPANYGYTF. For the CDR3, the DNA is TGTGCCAGCAGCCCCCCGGCGAACTATGGCTACACCTTC.

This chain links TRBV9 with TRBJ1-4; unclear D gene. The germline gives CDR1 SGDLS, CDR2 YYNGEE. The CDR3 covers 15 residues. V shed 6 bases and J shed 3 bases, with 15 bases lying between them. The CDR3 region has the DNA TGTGCCAGCATCATACGAGGGTTGGCTAATGAAAAACTGTTTTTT. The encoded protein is CASIIRGLANEKLFF.

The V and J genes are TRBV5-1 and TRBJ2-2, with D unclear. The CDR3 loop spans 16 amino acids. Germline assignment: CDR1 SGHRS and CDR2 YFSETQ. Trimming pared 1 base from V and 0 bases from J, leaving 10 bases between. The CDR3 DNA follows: TGCGCCAGCAGCTTGAATCCGAGCGCGAACACCGGGGAGCTGTTTTTT. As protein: CASSLNPSANTGELFF.

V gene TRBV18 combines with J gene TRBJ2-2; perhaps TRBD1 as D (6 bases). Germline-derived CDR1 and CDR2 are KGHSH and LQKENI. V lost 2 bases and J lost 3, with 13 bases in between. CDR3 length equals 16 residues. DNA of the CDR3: TGTGCCAGCTCACCAGCGATTACAGGGTACACCGGGGAGCTGTTTTTT. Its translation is CASSPAITGYTGELFF.

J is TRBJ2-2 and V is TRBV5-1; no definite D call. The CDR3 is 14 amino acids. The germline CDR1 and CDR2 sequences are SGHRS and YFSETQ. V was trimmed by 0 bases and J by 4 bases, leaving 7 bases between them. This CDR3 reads CASSLVASTGELFF. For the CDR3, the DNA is TGCGCCAGCAGCTTGGTCGCCAGCACCGGGGAGCTGTTTTTT.

The CDR3: CASTYNTEAFF. The CDR3 region has the DNA TGTGCCAGCACCTATAACACTGAAGCTTTCTTT. V and J are TRBV5-6 and TRBJ1-1; no definite D call. The CDR3 has 11 amino acids. Germline CDR1 SGHDT, CDR2 YYEEEE. V was pared by 6 bases and J by 2 bases, with 5 bases between.

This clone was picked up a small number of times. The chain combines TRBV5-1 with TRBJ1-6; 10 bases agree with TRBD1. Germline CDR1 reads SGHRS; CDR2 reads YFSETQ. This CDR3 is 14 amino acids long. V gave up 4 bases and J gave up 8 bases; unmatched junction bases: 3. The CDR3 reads CASSGGTGDSPLHF. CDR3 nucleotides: TGCGCCAGCAGCGGCGGGACAGGGGATTCACCCCTCCACTTT.

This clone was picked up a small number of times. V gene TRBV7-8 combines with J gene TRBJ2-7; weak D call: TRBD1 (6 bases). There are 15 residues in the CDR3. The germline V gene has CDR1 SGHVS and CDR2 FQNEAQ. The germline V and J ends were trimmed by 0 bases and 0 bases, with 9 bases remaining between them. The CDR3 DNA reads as TGTGCCAGCAGCTTAGCCAGGGGATTCTCCTACGAGCAGTACGTC. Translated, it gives CASSLARGFSYEQYV.

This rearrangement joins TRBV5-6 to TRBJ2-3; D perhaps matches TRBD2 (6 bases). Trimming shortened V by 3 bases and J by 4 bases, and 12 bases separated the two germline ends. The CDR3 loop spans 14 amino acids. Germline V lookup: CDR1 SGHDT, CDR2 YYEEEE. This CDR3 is CASSSTSTSDTQYF. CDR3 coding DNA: TGTGCCAGCAGCTCGACTAGTACATCAGATACGCAGTATTTT.

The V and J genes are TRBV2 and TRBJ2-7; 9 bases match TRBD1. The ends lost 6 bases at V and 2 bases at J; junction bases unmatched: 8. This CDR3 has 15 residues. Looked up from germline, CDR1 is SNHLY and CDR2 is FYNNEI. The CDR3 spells CASRAPGQGPYEQYV. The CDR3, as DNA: TGTGCCAGCAGGGCTCCGGGACAGGGCCCCTACGAGCAGTACGTC.

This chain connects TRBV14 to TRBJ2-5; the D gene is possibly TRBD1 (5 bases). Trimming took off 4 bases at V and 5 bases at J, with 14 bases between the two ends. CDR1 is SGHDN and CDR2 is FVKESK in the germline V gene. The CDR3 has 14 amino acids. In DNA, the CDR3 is TGTGCCAGCAGCCGCCCAGGGCCCCGGGAGACCCAGTACTTC. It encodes CASSRPGPRETQYF.

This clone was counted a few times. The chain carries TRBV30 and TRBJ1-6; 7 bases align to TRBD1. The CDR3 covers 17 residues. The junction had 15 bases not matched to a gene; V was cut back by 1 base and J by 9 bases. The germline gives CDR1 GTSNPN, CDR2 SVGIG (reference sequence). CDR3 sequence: CAWSATRQGVRRSPLHF. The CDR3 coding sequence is TGTGCCTGGAGTGCGACCCGACAGGGAGTCAGGCGTTCACCCCTCCACTTT.

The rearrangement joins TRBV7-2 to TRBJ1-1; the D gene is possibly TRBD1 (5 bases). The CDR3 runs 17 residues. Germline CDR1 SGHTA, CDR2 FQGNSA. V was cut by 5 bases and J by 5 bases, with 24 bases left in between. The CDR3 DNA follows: TGTGCCAGCAGCACATACCCCCGCCGGGGCGGTAGTACTGAAGCTTTCTTT. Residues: CASSTYPRRGGSTEAFF. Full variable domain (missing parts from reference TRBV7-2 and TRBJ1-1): GAGVSQSPSNKVTEKGKDVELRCDPISGHTALYWYRQSLGQGLEFLIYFQGNSAPDKSGLPSDRFSAERTGGSVSTLTIQRTQQEDSAVYLCASSTYPRRGGSTEAFFGQGTRLTVV.

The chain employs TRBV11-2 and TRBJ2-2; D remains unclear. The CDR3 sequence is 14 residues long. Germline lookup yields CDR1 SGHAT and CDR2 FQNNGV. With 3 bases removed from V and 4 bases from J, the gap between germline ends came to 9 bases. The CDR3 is CASSFAGVTGELFF. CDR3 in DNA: TGTGCCAGCAGCTTCGCTGGGGTCACCGGGGAGCTGTTTTTT.

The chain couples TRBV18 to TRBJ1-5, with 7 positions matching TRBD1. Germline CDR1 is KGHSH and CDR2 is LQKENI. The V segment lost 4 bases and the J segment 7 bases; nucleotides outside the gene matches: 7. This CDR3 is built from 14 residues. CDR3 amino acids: CASSQDRSLQPQHF. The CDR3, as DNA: TGTGCCAGCTCACAGGACAGGTCGTTACAGCCCCAGCATTTT.

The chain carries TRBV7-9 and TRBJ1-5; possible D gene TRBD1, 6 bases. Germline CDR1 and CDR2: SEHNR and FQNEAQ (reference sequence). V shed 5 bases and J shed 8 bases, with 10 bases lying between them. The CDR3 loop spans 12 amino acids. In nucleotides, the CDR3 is TGTGCCAGCAGCCCCCAGGGGAAGCCCCAGCATTTT. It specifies CASSPQGKPQHF.

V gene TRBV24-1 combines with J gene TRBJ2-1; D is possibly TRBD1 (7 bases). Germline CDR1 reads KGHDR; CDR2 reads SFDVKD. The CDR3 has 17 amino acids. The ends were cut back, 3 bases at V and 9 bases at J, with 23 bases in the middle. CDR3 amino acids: CATSDQGGGDWGGEQFF. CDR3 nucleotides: TGTGCCACCAGTGATCAGGGGGGTGGGGATTGGGGTGGTGAGCAGTTCTTC.